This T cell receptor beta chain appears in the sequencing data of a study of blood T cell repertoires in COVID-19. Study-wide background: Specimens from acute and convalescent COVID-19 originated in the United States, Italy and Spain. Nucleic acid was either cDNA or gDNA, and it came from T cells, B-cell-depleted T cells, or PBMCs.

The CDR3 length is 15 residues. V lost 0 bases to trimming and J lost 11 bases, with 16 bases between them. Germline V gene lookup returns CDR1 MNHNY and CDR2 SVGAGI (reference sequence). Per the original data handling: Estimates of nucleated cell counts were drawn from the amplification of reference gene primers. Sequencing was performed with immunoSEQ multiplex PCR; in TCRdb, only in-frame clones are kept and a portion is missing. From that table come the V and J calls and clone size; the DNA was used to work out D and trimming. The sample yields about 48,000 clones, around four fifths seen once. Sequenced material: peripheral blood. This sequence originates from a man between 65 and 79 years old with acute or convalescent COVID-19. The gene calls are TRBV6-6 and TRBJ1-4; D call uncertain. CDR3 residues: CASSYSATSTYKLFF. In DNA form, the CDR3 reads TGTGCCAGCAGTTACTCTGCGACATCCACGTATAAACTGTTTTTT.